This T cell receptor beta chain was found in a study of blood T cell repertoires in COVID-19. Profiling relied on immunoSEQ multiplex PCR, and the TCRdb table lists in-frame clones only, not all of them. The sample has 200,000 or so clones, less than 90% seen once; the top ten hold roughly 2.7%. CDR1 and CDR2 (germline): LNHNV, YYDKDF (reference sequence). The CDR3 is 19 amino acids. V lost 2 bases, J lost 7 bases, and 17 bases stayed unmatched. This sequence originates from a woman in her twenties or thirties who had recovered from COVID-19. Sequences were obtained from PBMCs or T cells enriched from blood (not recorded which). The chain carries TRBV15 and TRBJ1-4; 9 bases match TRBD1. The CDR3 coding sequence is TGTGCCACCAGCAGACTATTTCCCGGGACAGGGTTTTTGAGTGAAAAACTGTTTTTT. This codes for CATSRLFPGTGFLSEKLFF. Full variable domain (rest looked up from reference TRBV15 and TRBJ1-4): DAMVIQNPRYQVTQFGKPVTLSCSQTLNHNVMYWYQQKSSQAPKLLFHYYDKDFNNEADTPDNFQSRRPNTSFCFLDIRSPGLGDTAMYLCATSRLFPGTGFLSEKLFFGSGTQLSVL.